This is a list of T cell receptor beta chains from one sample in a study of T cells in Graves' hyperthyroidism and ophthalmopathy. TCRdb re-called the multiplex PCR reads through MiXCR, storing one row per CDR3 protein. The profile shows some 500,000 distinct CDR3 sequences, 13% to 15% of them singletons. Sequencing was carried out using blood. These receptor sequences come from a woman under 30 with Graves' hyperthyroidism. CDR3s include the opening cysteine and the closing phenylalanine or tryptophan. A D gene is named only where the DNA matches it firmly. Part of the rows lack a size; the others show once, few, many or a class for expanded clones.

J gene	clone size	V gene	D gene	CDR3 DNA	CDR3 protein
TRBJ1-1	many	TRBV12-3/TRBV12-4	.	TGTGCCAGCAGTTTAGCCCTCTATACTGAAGCTTTCTTT	CASSLALYTEAFF
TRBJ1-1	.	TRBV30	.	TGTGCCTGGAGTGTATCCCCGGCAAACACTGAAGCTTTCTTT	CAWSVSPANTEAFF
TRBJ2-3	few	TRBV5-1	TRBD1	TGCGCCAGCAGCTTGGGGCCCGGGACAGGAGGCGCAGATACGCAGTATTTT	CASSLGPGTGGADTQYF
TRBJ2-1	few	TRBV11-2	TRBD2	TGTGCCAGCAGCTTAGGACGACTAGCGGGAGGGCCCGATGAGCAGTTCTTC	CASSLGRLAGGPDEQFF
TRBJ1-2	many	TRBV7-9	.	TGTGCCAGCAGCCGGGGCGGGAACCCTAACTATGGCTACACCTTC	CASSRGGNPNYGYTF
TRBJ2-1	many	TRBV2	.	TGTGCCAGCAGTGAATTCTCGGGCGTAAACAATGAGCAGTTCTTC	CASSEFSGVNNEQFF
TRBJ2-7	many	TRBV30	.	TGTGCCTGGAGTAGGCGGTTAGACGAGCAGTACTTC	CAWSRRLDEQYF
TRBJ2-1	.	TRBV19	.	TGTGCCAGCGGTCTAGCGAAGAGGTATGAGCAGTTCTTC	CASGLAKRYEQFF
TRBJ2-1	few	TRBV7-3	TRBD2	TGTGCCAGCAGCTTAAGGGGTGGCGGGAGGGTCGGGAATGAGCAGTTCTTC	CASSLRGGGRVGNEQFF
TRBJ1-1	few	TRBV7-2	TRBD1	TGTGCCAGCACCCCAGGACAGGGACCAGGGGGCACTGAAGCTTTCTTT	CASTPGQGPGGTEAFF
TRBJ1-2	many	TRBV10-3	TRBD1	TGTGCCATCAGTGAGGACAGGGGTCATGGCTACACCTTC	CAISEDRGHGYTF
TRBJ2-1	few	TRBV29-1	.	TGCAGCGCTCGACAGATAGAGCAGTTCTTC	CSARQIEQFF
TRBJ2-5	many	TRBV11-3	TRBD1	TGTGCCAGCAGCCAGGGGGCTGGGGGTCACGGGACCCAGTACTTC	CASSQGAGGHGTQYF
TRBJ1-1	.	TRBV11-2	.	TGTGCCGGCAGCCAAGGACAGAACACTGAAGCTTTCTTT	CAGSQGQNTEAFF
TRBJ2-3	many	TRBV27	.	TGTGCCAGCATGTCTGACATAAATACAGATACGCAGTATTTT	CASMSDINTDTQYF
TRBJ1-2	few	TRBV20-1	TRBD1	TGCAGTGCTAGAGACTCGTGGACAGGGGCCTATGGCTACACCTTC	CSARDSWTGAYGYTF
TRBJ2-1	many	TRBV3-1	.	TGTGCCAGCAGCCACGGGCGCAATGAGCAGTTCTTC	CASSHGRNEQFF
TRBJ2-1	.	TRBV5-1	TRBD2	TGCGCCAGCAGCCAGGCTAGCGGGAGGGCCTACAATAAGCAGTTCTTC	CASSQASGRAYNKQFF
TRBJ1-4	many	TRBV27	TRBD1	TGTGCCAGCAGGGACTGGGACAGAACTGAAAAACTGTTTTTT	CASRDWDRTEKLFF
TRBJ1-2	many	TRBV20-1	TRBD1	TGCAGTGCTAGAGAGCAGGACAGGGGATATGGCTACACCTTC	CSAREQDRGYGYTF
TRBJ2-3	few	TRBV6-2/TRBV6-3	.	TGTGCCAGCAGTTACTCGGTGCACAGAAGCACAGATACGCAGTATTTT	CASSYSVHRSTDTQYF
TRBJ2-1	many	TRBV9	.	TGTGCCAGCAGCGTAGTCGACTCGCTCAATGAGCAGTTCTTC	CASSVVDSLNEQFF
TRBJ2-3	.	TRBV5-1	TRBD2	TGCGCCAGCAGCTTGTTTGTTACTAGCGGGACTAACACAGATACGCAGTATTTT	CASSLFVTSGTNTDTQYF
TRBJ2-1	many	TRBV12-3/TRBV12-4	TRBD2	TGTGCCAGCACATCGGGGGGGCCTTACAATGAGCAGTTCTTC	CASTSGGPYNEQFF